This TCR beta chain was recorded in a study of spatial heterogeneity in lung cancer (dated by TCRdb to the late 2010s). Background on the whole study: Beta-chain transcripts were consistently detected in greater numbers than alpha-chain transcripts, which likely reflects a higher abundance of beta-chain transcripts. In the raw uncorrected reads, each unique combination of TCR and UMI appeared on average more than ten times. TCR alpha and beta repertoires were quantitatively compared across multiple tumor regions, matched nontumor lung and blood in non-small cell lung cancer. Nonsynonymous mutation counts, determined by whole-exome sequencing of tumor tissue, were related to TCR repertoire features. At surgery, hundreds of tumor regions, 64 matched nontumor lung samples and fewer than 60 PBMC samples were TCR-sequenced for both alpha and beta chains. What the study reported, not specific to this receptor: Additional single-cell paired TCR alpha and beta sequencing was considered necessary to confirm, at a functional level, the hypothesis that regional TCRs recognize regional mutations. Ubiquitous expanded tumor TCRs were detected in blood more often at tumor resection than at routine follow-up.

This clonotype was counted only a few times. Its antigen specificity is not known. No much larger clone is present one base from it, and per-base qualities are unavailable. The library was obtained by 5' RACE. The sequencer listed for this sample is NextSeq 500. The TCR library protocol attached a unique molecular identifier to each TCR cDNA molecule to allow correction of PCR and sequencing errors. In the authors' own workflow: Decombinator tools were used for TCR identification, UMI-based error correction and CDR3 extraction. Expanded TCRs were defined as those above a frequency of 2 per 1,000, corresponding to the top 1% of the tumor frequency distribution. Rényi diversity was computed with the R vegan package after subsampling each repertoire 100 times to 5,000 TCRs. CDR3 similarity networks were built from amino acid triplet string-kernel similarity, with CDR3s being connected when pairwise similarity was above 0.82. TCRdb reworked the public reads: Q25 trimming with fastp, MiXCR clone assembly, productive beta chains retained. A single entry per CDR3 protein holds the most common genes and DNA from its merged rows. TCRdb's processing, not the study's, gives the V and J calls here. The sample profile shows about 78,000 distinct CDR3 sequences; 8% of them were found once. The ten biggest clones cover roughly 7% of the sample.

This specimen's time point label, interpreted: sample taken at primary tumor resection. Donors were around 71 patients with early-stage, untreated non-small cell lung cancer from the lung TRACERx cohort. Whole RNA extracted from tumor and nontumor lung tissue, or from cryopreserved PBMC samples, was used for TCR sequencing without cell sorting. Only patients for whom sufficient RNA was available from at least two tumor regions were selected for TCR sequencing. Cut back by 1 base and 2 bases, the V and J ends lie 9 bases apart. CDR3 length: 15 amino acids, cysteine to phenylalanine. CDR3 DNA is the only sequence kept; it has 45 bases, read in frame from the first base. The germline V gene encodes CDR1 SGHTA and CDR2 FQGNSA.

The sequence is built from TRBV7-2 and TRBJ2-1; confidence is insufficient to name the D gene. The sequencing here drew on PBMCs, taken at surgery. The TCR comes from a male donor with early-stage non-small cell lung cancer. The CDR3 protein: CASSLGAPAYNEQFF. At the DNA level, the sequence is TGTGCCAGCAGCTTAGGTGCCCCCGCCTACAATGAGCAGTTCTTC.